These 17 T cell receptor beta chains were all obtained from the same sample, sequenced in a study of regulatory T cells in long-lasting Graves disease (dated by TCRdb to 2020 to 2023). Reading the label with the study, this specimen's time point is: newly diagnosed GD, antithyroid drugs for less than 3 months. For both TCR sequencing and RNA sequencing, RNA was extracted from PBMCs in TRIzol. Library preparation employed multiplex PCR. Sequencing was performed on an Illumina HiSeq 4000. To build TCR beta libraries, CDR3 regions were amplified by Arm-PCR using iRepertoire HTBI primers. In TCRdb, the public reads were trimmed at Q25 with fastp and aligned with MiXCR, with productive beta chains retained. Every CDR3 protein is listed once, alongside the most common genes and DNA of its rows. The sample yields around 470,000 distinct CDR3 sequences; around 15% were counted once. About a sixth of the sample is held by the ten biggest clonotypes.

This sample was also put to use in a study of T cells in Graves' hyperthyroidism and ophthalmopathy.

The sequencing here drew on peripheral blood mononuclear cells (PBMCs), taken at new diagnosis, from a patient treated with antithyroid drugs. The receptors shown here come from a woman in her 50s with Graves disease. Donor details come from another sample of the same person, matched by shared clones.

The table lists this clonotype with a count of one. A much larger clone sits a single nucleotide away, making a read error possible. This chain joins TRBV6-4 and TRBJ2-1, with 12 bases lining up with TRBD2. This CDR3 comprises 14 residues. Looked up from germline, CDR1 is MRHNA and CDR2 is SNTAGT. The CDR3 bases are TGTGCCAGCAGAGGACTAGCGGGAATACATGAGCAGTCCTTC. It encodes CASRGLAGIHEQSF.

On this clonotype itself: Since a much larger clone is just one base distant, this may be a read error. The CDR3 bases are TGTGCCAGCAGTTATAGGAGCTCCTACGGGCAGTACTTC. The encoded protein is CASSYRSSYGQYF. The chain carries TRBV6-9 and TRBJ2-7; D not certain. The CDR3 consists of 13 residues. Germline-derived CDR1 and CDR2 are MNHGY and SVAAGI.

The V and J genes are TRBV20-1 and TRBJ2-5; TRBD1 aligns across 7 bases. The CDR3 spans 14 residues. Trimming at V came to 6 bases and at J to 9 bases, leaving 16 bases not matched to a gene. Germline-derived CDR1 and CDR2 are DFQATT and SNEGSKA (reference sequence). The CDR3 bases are TGCAGTGCCCCGTCCGGGACCTCTCAGGGGGCCCAGTACTTC. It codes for CSAPSGTSQGAQYF.

The CDR3, as DNA: TGTTCCTCCTCCCTAGCGGGAGGGAATGAGCAGTTCTTC. Translated: CSSSLAGGNEQFF. The chain uses TRBV28 and TRBJ2-1, with TRBD2 matching over 12 bases. The CDR3 has 13 residues. The germline V gene encodes CDR1 MDHEN and CDR2 SYDVKM.

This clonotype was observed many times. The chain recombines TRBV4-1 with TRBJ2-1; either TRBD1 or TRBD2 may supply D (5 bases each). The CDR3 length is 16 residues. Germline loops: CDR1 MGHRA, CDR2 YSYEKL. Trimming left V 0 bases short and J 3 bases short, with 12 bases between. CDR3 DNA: TGCGCCAGCAGCCAAGATGTCCCAGGGAGCTACAATGAGCAGTTCTTC. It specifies CASSQDVPGSYNEQFF.

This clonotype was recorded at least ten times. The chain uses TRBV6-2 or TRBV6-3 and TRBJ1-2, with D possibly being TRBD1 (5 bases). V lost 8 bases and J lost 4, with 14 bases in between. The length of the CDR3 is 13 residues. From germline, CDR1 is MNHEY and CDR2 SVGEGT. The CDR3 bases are TGTGCCAGCCGACCAACAGGTCCCTATGGCTACACCTTC. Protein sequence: CASRPTGPYGYTF.

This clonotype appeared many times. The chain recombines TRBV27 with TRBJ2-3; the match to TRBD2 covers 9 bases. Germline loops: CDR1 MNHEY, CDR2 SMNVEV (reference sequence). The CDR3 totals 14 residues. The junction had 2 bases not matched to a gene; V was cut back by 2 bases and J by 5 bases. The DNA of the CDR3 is TGTGCCAGCAGTTTAAGCGGGAGGATAGATACGCAGTATTTT. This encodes CASSLSGRIDTQYF.

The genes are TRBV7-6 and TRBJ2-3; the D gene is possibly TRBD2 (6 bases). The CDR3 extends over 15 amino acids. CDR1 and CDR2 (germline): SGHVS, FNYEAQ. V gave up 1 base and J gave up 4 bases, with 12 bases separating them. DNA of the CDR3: TGTGCCAGCAGCTTAGAGGAGGGAGGTCCAGATACGCAGTATTTT. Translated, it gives CASSLEEGGPDTQYF.

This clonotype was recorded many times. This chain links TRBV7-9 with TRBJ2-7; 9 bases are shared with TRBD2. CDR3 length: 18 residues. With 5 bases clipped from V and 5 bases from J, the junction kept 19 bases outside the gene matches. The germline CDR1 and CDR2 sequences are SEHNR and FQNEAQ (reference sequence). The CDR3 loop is CASSPPVRGRANPNEQYF. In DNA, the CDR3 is TGTGCCAGCAGCCCCCCGGTCCGCGGGAGGGCCAACCCTAACGAGCAGTACTTC.

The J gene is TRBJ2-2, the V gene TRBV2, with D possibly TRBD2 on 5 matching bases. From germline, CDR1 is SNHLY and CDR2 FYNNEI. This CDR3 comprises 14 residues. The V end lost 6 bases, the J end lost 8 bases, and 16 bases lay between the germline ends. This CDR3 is CASSKSNPGGELFF. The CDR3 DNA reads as TGTGCCAGCAGCAAGTCAAATCCGGGGGGGGAGCTGTTTTTT. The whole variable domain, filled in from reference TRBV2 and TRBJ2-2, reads EPEVTQTPSHQVTQMGQEVILRCVPISNHLYFYWYRQILGQKVEFLVSFYNNEISEKSEIFDDQFSVERPDGSNFTLKIRSTKLEDSAMYFCASSKSNPGGELFFGEGSRLTVL.

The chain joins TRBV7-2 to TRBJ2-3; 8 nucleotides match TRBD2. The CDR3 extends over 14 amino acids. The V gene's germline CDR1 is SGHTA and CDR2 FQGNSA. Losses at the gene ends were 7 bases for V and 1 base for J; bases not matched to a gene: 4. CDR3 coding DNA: TGTGCCAGCATCAGGACTAGCCGCACAGATACGCAGTATTTT. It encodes CASIRTSRTDTQYF.

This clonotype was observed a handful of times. The CDR3 DNA sequence: TGTGCCAGCAGATTCGACACCAACTATGGCTACACCTTC. This gives the protein CASRFDTNYGYTF. The rearrangement links TRBV6-2 or TRBV6-3 to TRBJ1-2; D gene ambiguous. V lost 6 bases and J lost 2, with 10 bases in between. In germline, CDR1 is MNHEY, CDR2 SVGEGT. The CDR3 runs to 13 residues.

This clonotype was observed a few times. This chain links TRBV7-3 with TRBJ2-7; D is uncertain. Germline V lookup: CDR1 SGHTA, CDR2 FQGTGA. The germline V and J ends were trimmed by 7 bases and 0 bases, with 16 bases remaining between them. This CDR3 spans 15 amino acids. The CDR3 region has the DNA TGTGCCAGCACCCCGACCGCCGGCAACTCCTACGAGCAGTACTTC. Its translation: CASTPTAGNSYEQYF.

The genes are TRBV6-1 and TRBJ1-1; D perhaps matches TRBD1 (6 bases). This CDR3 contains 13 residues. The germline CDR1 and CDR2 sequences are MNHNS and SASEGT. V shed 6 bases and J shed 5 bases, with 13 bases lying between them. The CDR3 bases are TGTGCCAGCAGGCAGAGGAGGGGGACTGAAGCTTTCTTT. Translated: CASRQRRGTEAFF.

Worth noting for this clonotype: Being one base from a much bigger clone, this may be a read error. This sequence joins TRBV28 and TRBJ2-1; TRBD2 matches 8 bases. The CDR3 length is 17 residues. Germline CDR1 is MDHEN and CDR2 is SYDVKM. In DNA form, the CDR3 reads TGTGCCAGCAGCCCGCCCCATCGAGCGGGAGTAGTGTTGGAGCGGTTCTTC. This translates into CASSPPHRAGVVLERFF.

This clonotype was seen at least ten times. CDR3 sequence: CASSLRGREAGANVLTF. The CDR3 bases are TGTGCCAGCAGCTTAAGGGGCAGGGAGGCTGGGGCCAACGTCCTGACTTTC. V gene TRBV7-3 combines with J gene TRBJ2-6; possibly TRBD2 for D (6 bases). The CDR3 length is 17 residues. CDR1 and CDR2 (germline): SGHTA, FQGTGA. The V gene lost 1 base and the J gene lost 2 bases, with 12 bases spanning the gap.

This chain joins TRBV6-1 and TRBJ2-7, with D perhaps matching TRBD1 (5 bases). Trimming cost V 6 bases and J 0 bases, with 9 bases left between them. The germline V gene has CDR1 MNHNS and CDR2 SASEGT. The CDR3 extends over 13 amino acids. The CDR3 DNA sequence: TGTGCCAGCAGGTGGGGCACCTCCTACGAGCAGTACTTC. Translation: CASRWGTSYEQYF.